Following are 24 T cell receptor beta chains from one sample sequenced in a study of shared clonotypes between healthy human individuals. TCRdb's table, derived via immunoSEQ multiplex PCR, lists solely in-frame clones and lacks some. The sample lists approximately 980,000 clones; about 80% were seen once. Sequencing was performed on memory CD4+ T cells sorted from blood. The subset denotes: CD45RA-negative fraction. The source is a man younger than 35 in good health.

V gene TRBV6-4 combines with J gene TRBJ1-5, with TRBD1 identical over 7 bases. Germline-derived CDR1 and CDR2 are MRHNA and SNTAGT. This CDR3 is built from 14 residues. The J segment lost 9 bases and the V segment lost 0 bases, leaving 5 bases of the junction unmatched. The CDR3 here is CASSDSAGGWPQHF. CDR3 nucleotides: TGTGCCAGCAGTGACTCGGCAGGGGGATGGCCCCAGCATTTT.

Concerning this clone: The same CDR3 is also encoded by other DNA sequences in this sample. The rearrangement links TRBV30 to TRBJ1-4; TRBD1 might be the D (5 bases). The CDR3 spans 13 residues. V gave up 1 base and J gave up 5 bases, with 8 bases separating them. Germline loops: CDR1 GTSNPN, CDR2 SVGIG (reference sequence). The CDR3 region has the DNA TGTGCCTGGAGTGGGCAGGGAAATGAAAAACTGTTTTTT. It translates to CAWSGQGNEKLFF.

J is TRBJ2-3 and V is TRBV5-4; 8 nucleotides align to TRBD2. Germline values: CDR1 SGHNT, CDR2 YYREEE (reference sequence). Germline trimming cut 4 bases from V and 5 bases from J; bases unmatched to any gene: 15. The CDR3 totals 17 residues. DNA for the CDR3: TGTGCCAGCAGCCCCCCCACTAGCGGCCCTTGGGGAGATACGCAGTATTTT. Its protein is CASSPPTSGPWGDTQYF. The full variable domain, with the rest looked up from reference TRBV5-4 and TRBJ2-3, is ETGVTQSPTHLIKTRGQQVTLRCSSQSGHNTVSWYQQALGQGPQFIFQYYREEENGRGNFPPRFSGLQFPNYSSELNVNALELDDSALYLCASSPPTSGPWGDTQYFGPGTRLTVL.

The CDR3 sequence: CASSFRGEATGANVLTF. CDR3 bases: TGTGCCAGCAGCTTCAGGGGAGAAGCAACTGGGGCCAACGTCCTGACTTTC. This chain links TRBV11-2 with TRBJ2-6; D perhaps matches TRBD1 (6 bases). CDR3 length: 17 residues. Germline CDR1 and CDR2: SGHAT and FQNNGV. Trimming took off 3 bases at V and 2 bases at J, with 14 bases between the two ends.

With respect to this clone: A much larger clone lies a single base off, so this may be a read error. The rearrangement joins TRBV23-1 to TRBJ2-6; D is unclear. TRBV23-1 has ORF status, its function being uncertain. V was pared by 3 bases and J by 3 bases, with 18 bases between. The CDR3 runs 18 residues. CDR3 sequence (DNA): TGCGCCAGCAGTCACAATGAAGCCCGACCCATTGGGGCCAACGTCCTGACTTTC. Translation: CASSHNEARPIGANVLTF.

The rearrangement joins TRBV10-3 to TRBJ1-5; 7 bases fit TRBD1. The V gene's germline CDR1 is ENHRY and CDR2 SYGVKD. The V segment lost 3 bases and the J segment 4 bases; nucleotides outside the gene matches: 3. The CDR3 spans 14 residues. Here the CDR3 DNA reads TGTGCCATCAGTGATCAGGGGGTAAATCAGCCCCAGCATTTT. Protein: CAISDQGVNQPQHF.

The chain uses TRBV14 and TRBJ2-7, with 12 bases aligning to TRBD2. Germline V CDR1 and CDR2: SGHDN, FVKESK. The CDR3 has 15 residues. J lost 1 base, V lost 3 bases, and 1 base had no gene match. The CDR3 loop reads CASSQTSGRSYEQYF. The DNA of the CDR3 is TGTGCCAGCAGCCAGACTAGCGGGAGATCCTACGAGCAGTACTTC. Full variable domain (missing parts from reference TRBV14 and TRBJ2-7): EAGVTQFPSHSVIEKGQTVTLRCDPISGHDNLYWYRRVMGKEIKFLLHFVKESKQDESGMPNNRFLAERTGGTYSTLKVQPAELEDSGVYFCASSQTSGRSYEQYFGPGTRLTVT.

This clone was picked up a small number of times. The chain links TRBV7-9 to TRBJ2-7; 7 nucleotides agree with TRBD1. The length of the CDR3 is 14 residues. Germline assignment: CDR1 SEHNR and CDR2 FQNEAQ (reference sequence). Losses at the gene ends were 3 bases for V and 2 bases for J; bases not matched to a gene: 4. CDR3 region: CASSFEGAAYEQYF. The CDR3 region has the DNA TGTGCCAGCAGCTTTGAGGGGGCCGCCTACGAGCAGTACTTC.

This chain links TRBV5-1 with TRBJ1-1; D not resolved. V lost 0 bases and J lost 3, with 12 bases in between. Germline V gene sequence: CDR1 SGHRS, CDR2 YFSETQ. This CDR3 has 15 residues. CDR3 nucleotides: TGCGCCAGCAGCTTGGAGGGTCTGGGGTACACTGAAGCTTTCTTT. This gives the protein CASSLEGLGYTEAFF.

The chain joins TRBV5-6 to TRBJ2-2, with 7 bases lining up with TRBD2. Per the germline V gene, CDR1 is SGHDT and CDR2 is YYEEEE. The ends lost 2 bases at V and 4 bases at J; junction bases unmatched: 14. The CDR3 has 18 amino acids. The CDR3 region is CASSLSTSDFTFTGELFF. The CDR3 bases are TGTGCCAGCAGCTTATCAACTAGCGACTTCACCTTCACCGGGGAGCTGTTTTTT.

The chain uses TRBV11-2 and TRBJ2-5; 7 bases align to TRBD1. CDR1 is SGHAT and CDR2 is FQNNGV in the germline V gene. The CDR3 consists of 14 residues. Unmatched junction bases numbered 5, after V lost 5 bases and J lost 2 bases. The CDR3 nucleotides read TGTGCCAGCAGCCCCAGGGGGTCACAAGAGACCCAGTACTTC. Translating gives CASSPRGSQETQYF.

This clone has more than one count but fewer than ten. The chain is built from TRBV5-6 and TRBJ2-2; D is unclear. The V end lost 0 bases, the J end lost 0 bases, and 6 bases lay between the germline ends. The CDR3 is 15 amino acids. Germline V gene data show CDR1 as SGHDT and CDR2 as YYEEEE. The CDR3 DNA reads TGTGCCAGCAGCTTGGCCGTTTCGAACACCGGGGAGCTGTTTTTT. It yields the protein CASSLAVSNTGELFF.

At least ten counts were recorded for this clone. Other DNA sequences in the same sample also yield this CDR3. The rearrangement joins TRBV6-5 to TRBJ1-1; D call uncertain. CDR3 length: 8 residues. Germline loops: CDR1 MNHEY, CDR2 SVGAGI. The V end lost 7 bases, the J end lost 11 bases, and 5 bases lay between the germline ends. Written as DNA, the CDR3 is TGTGCCAGCATGCGTGCTTTCTTT. Its protein product is CASMRAFF.

This clone was seen a handful of times. Other DNA sequences in this specimen translate into the identical CDR3. This chain joins TRBV18 and TRBJ1-2; TRBD1 aligns across 7 bases. Germline assignment: CDR1 KGHSH and CDR2 LQKENI. The CDR3 covers 12 residues. V was clipped by 5 bases and J by 8 bases; unmatched bases: 5. For the CDR3, the DNA is TGTGCCAGCTCATCGACAGGGCAAGGCTACACCTTC. Translated, it gives CASSSTGQGYTF. Complete variable domain (other parts from reference TRBV18 and TRBJ1-2): NAGVMQNPRHLVRRRGQEARLRCSPMKGHSHVYWYRQLPEEGLKFMVYLQKENIIDESGMPKERFSAEFPKEGPSILRIQQVVRGDSAAYFCASSSTGQGYTFGSGTRLTVV.

The chain joins TRBV19 to TRBJ2-7; 10 bases map to TRBD2. Germline CDR1 and CDR2: LNHDA and SQIVND (reference sequence). With V trimmed by 4 bases and J by 1 base, 7 bases remained unmatched. CDR3 length: 16 residues. CDR3 bases: TGTGCCAGTAGTAATATAGCGGGGGGAGGTTCCTACGAGCAGTACTTC. This translates into CASSNIAGGGSYEQYF. Based on the CDR3 plus reference TRBV19 and TRBJ2-7, the full variable domain is DGGITQSPKYLFRKEGQNVTLSCEQNLNHDAMYWYRQDPGQGLRLIYYSQIVNDFQKGDIAEGYSVSREKKESFPLTVTSAQKNPTAFYLCASSNIAGGGSYEQYFGPGTRLTVT.

The chain couples TRBV9 to TRBJ1-3; D ambiguous. Deletions cut 0 bases from V and 9 bases from J, with 13 bases between. CDR3 length: 14 amino acids. Germline V gene sequence: CDR1 SGDLS, CDR2 YYNGEE. The CDR3 region has the DNA TGTGCCAGCAGCGTAGAGGGTGGGGTCGCCACCATATATTTT. Protein: CASSVEGGVATIYF.

V usage is TRBV18 and J usage is TRBJ2-7, with D perhaps matching TRBD1 or TRBD2 (5 bases each). This CDR3 contains 13 residues. V lost 5 bases, J lost 3 bases, and 11 bases lay in between. The V gene's germline CDR1 is KGHSH and CDR2 LQKENI. CDR3 loop: CASSNRDGYEQYF. Written as DNA, the CDR3 is TGTGCCAGCTCAAACCGGGACGGCTACGAGCAGTACTTC.

The chain is built from TRBV4-1 and TRBJ1-4, with D perhaps matching TRBD1 (6 bases). The ends were cut back, 4 bases at V and 5 bases at J, with 17 bases in the middle. Germline V CDR1 and CDR2: MGHRA, YSYEKL. CDR3 size: 16 residues. CDR3 in amino acids: CASSPFAQGRNEKLFF. CDR3 bases: TGCGCCAGCAGCCCTTTCGCCCAGGGGCGAAATGAAAAACTGTTTTTT.

CDR3 coding DNA: TGTGCCAGTAGTAAGACACTGATAGGTAGCAATCAGCCCCAGCATTTT. Protein sequence: CASSKTLIGSNQPQHF. V gene TRBV19 combines with J gene TRBJ1-5; unclear D gene. The CDR3 loop spans 16 amino acids. The V gene's germline CDR1 is LNHDA and CDR2 SQIVND (reference sequence). V lost 4 bases to trimming and J lost 0 bases, with 13 bases between them. The complete variable domain, with remaining parts taken from reference TRBV19 and TRBJ1-5, reads DGGITQSPKYLFRKEGQNVTLSCEQNLNHDAMYWYRQDPGQGLRLIYYSQIVNDFQKGDIAEGYSVSREKKESFPLTVTSAQKNPTAFYLCASSKTLIGSNQPQHFGDGTRLSIL.

The rearrangement links TRBV30 to TRBJ2-1, with TRBD2 as a possible D gene (6 bases). V was pared by 4 bases and J by 3 bases, with 13 bases between. The CDR3 is made up of 14 amino acids. CDR1 GTSNPN and CDR2 SVGIG come from the germline V gene (reference sequence). The DNA of the CDR3 is TGTGCCTGGATACTCCGCGGGAACTACAATGAGCAGTTCTTC. Translating gives CAWILRGNYNEQFF.

As concerns this clone: Distinct nucleotide sequences in the sample also encode this CDR3. This rearrangement joins TRBV7-9 to TRBJ2-3, with 7 bases identical to TRBD1. With V trimmed by 1 base and J by 5 bases, 3 bases remained unmatched. Germline CDR1 SEHNR, CDR2 FQNEAQ (reference sequence). The CDR3 loop spans 14 amino acids. CDR3 loop: CASSLDRGVDTQYF. The DNA of the CDR3 is TGTGCCAGCAGCTTAGACAGGGGAGTAGATACGCAGTATTTT.

The chain recombines TRBV19 with TRBJ2-2, with 14 positions matching TRBD2. CDR1 and CDR2 from the germline V gene are LNHDA and SQIVND (reference sequence). Trimming at V came to 7 bases and at J to 4 bases, leaving 2 bases not matched to a gene. The CDR3 has 15 amino acids. The CDR3 DNA reads TGTGCCAGTACGGGACTAGCGGGGGCCACCGGGGAGCTGTTTTTT. Residues: CASTGLAGATGELFF.

This clone was seen only a few times. The same CDR3 arises from other DNA sequences in this sample as well. The CDR3 sequence: CASSSGHGAYEQYF. CDR3 DNA sequence: TGTGCCAGCAGCTCCGGACACGGAGCCTACGAGCAGTACTTC. This sequence joins TRBV5-6 and TRBJ2-7; maybe TRBD1 (5 bases). The CDR3 length is 14 residues. Trimming pared 3 bases from V and 2 bases from J, leaving 12 bases between. Germline V gene sequence: CDR1 SGHDT, CDR2 YYEEEE.

The chain recombines TRBV7-2 with TRBJ1-1; 8 nucleotides agree with TRBD1. V lost 5 bases, J lost 1 base, and 3 bases stayed unmatched. This CDR3 contains 14 residues. CDR1 SGHTA and CDR2 FQGNSA come from the germline V gene. The CDR3 spells CASSGQGRNTEAFF. In nucleotides, the CDR3 is TGTGCCAGCAGCGGACAGGGAAGGAACACTGAAGCTTTCTTT.